These 8 T cell receptor beta chains were all obtained from the same sample, sequenced in a study of blood T cells in healthy people across ages. Combining a sample-barcoded 5' primer with a J-beta primer mix, a second PCR ran for 7 to 11 cycles. TCRdb re-derived calls from the 5' RACE reads in MiXCR, one entry per CDR3 protein. The table shows 800,000 or so distinct CDR3 sequences, with 60% to 80% occurring only once. The source material was blood. Source of these receptors: a man younger than 40 in good health.

This chain joins TRBV6-2 or TRBV6-3 and TRBJ2-5; D is undetermined. Germline loops: CDR1 MNHEY, CDR2 SVGEGT. This CDR3 contains 13 residues. V was cut by 7 bases and J by 5 bases, with 14 bases left in between. CDR3 coding DNA: TGTGCCAGCAAAGGGAACGACGAGGAGACCCAGTACTTC. It is translated as CASKGNDEETQYF.

The sample holds one count of this clonotype. The chain carries TRBV29-1 and TRBJ1-1; possibly TRBD1 for D (6 bases). The V gene lost 8 bases and the J gene lost 3 bases, with 16 bases spanning the gap. Germline loops: CDR1 SQVTM, CDR2 ANQGSEA. The CDR3 consists of 13 residues. This CDR3 is CSIPRGEDTEAFF. In DNA, the CDR3 is TGCAGCATTCCCAGGGGAGAGGACACTGAAGCTTTCTTT.

In its sample, this clonotype was seen once. The rearrangement links TRBV12-3 or TRBV12-4 to TRBJ1-1; D is possibly TRBD1 (6 bases). V shed 3 bases and J shed 8 bases, with 13 bases lying between them. The CDR3 runs 13 residues. This CDR3 is CASSLGNRAEAFF. DNA of the CDR3: TGTGCCAGCAGTTTGGGGAACAGGGCAGAAGCTTTCTTT.

This chain links TRBV29-1 with TRBJ2-5, with D maybe TRBD1 (6 bases). The V end was cut by 5 bases, the J end by 11 bases, with 15 bases between. There are 11 residues in the CDR3. Germline-derived CDR1 and CDR2 are SQVTM and ANQGSEA. The CDR3 region is CSVYRERGQYF. CDR3 nucleotides: TGCAGCGTTTATCGGGAAAGGGGGCAGTACTTC. Full variable domain (remainder filled in from reference TRBV29-1 and TRBJ2-5): SAVISQKPSRDICQRGTSLTIQCQVDSQVTMMFWYRQQPGQSLTLIATANQGSEATYESGFVIDKFPISRPNLTFSTLTVSNMSPEDSSIYLCSVYRERGQYFGPGTRLLVL.

This clonotype was observed a few times. The chain carries TRBV28 and TRBJ2-4; 8 bases agree with TRBD1. The V gene's germline CDR1 is MDHEN and CDR2 SYDVKM. J lost 2 bases, V lost 8 bases, and 11 bases had no gene match. The CDR3 runs 16 residues. The CDR3 region has the DNA TGTGCCAGCGTACCCGGGACAGGTTTTACCAAAAACATTCAGTACTTC. It is translated as CASVPGTGFTKNIQYF. The full variable domain, its missing parts supplied by reference TRBV28 and TRBJ2-4, is DVKVTQSSRYLVKRTGEKVFLECVQDMDHENMFWYRQDPGLGLRLIYFSYDVKMKEKGDIPEGYSVSREKKERFSLILESASTNQTSMYLCASVPGTGFTKNIQYFGAGTRLSVL.

There are a few counts of this clonotype. The chain employs TRBV6-5 and TRBJ1-2, with 8 bases fitting TRBD1. The germline V gene has CDR1 MNHEY and CDR2 SVGAGI. J gave up 2 bases and V 6 bases, and 5 bases lay outside the gene matches. CDR3 length: 14 residues. Here the CDR3 reads CASSPGGANYGYTF. CDR3 nucleotide sequence: TGTGCCAGCAGCCCAGGGGGCGCGAACTATGGCTACACCTTC.

V and J are TRBV5-1 and TRBJ2-1; D may be TRBD2 (6 bases). Germline-derived CDR1 and CDR2 are SGHRS and YFSETQ. V was shortened by 4 bases and J by 7 bases, with 21 bases between the two germline ends. The CDR3 is 16 residues long. CDR3 nucleotide sequence: TGCGCCAGCAGCCCGTCGGGGGATCTACAATGGAATGAGCAGTTCTTC. Translation gives CASSPSGDLQWNEQFF.

The V call is TRBV20-1, the J call TRBJ2-5; 8 nucleotides line up with TRBD1. Germline V gene data show CDR1 as DFQATT and CDR2 as SNEGSKA (reference sequence). V was clipped by 6 bases and J by 5 bases; unmatched bases: 11. This CDR3 has 14 residues. The CDR3 DNA reads TGCAGTGCACTCCACAGGGGGTCTCGGGAGACCCAGTACTTC. Its translation: CSALHRGSRETQYF.